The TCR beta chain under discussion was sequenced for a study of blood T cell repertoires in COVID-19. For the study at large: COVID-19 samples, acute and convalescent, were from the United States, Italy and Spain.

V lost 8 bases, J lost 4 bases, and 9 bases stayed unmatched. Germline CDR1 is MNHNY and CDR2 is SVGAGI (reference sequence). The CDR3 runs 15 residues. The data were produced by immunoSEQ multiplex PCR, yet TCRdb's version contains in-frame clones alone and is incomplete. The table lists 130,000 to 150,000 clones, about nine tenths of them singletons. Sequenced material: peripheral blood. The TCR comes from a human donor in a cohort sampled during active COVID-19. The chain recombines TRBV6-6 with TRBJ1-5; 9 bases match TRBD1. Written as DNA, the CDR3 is TGTGCCAGCTCGGATGGGACAGGGACGAATCAGCCCCAGCATTTT. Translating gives CASSDGTGTNQPQHF.